This paragraph covers one TCR beta chain sequence. This entry belongs to a study of OX40 agonist ivuxolimab in advanced cancers. Study details: Dose-escalation patients were diagnosed with hepatocellular carcinoma, melanoma, renal cell cancer or head and neck cancer. Age averaged around 58 years (range roughly 20 to 90), and roughly 82% were male. Treatment received earlier with anti-PD-1, anti-PD-L1 or anti-CTLA-4 agents was allowed, and around 40% had some. Partial responses occurred in Three dose-escalation patients, one with hepatocellular carcinoma and two with cutaneous melanoma.

Some clones are missing from TCRdb's copy, which holds only in-frame ones; the method was immunoSEQ multiplex PCR. The table includes roughly 76,000 clones, 85% to 90% detected once. The V end lost 3 bases, the J end lost 3 bases, and 18 bases lay between the germline ends. Looked up from germline, CDR1 is MGHRA and CDR2 is YSYEKL. This CDR3 comprises 16 residues. The clonotype comes from an adult with an advanced solid tumor such as melanoma, head and neck, liver or kidney cancer. The sample in question was CD4+ or CD8+ T cells sorted from blood, obtained in a trial of the OX40 agonist ivuxolimab. The genes are TRBV4-1 and TRBJ2-7; D may be TRBD1 (5 bases). The chain's CDR3 is CASSQPRQSDRYEQYF. CDR3 in DNA: TGCGCCAGCAGCCAGCCCAGACAGTCTGACCGCTACGAGCAGTACTTC.